This T cell receptor (beta chain) was captured by sequencing in a study of T cells in Graves' hyperthyroidism and ophthalmopathy. Amplified TCR beta CDR3 regions derived from RNA transcripts. In the first-round RT-PCR of the TCR CDR3, the HTBI primer set was used. TCRdb re-derived calls from the multiplex PCR reads in MiXCR, one entry per CDR3 protein. The sample holds about 380,000 distinct CDR3 sequences, around 13% seen once. Ten or more counts support this clonotype. This CDR3 is 14 amino acids long. The V and J ends lost 5 bases and 4 bases respectively, with 14 bases between them. The germline V gene has CDR1 SGHTA and CDR2 FQGNSA.

The rearrangement uses TRBV7-2 and TRBJ1-2; D remains ambiguous. This TCR came from a woman in her 30s with Graves' ophthalmopathy. Sequencing input: blood. CDR3 nucleotides: TGTGCCAGCAGCGAGAGTAAGGGCCTCTATGGCTACACCTTC. Translated, it gives CASSESKGLYGYTF.